A single sample gave rise to the 5 T cell receptor beta chains below, sequenced in a study of regulatory T cells in long-lasting Graves disease (dated by TCRdb to about 2021). This specimen's time point label, interpreted: persistent/refractory GD, antithyroid drugs over 5 years with positive TRAb. RNA was extracted from PBMCs in TRIzol for both TCR sequencing and RNA sequencing. Library preparation used multiplex PCR. Instrument used: Illumina HiSeq 4000. TCR beta libraries were built with iRepertoire HTBI primers and Arm-PCR amplification of CDR3 regions. TCRdb trimmed the raw reads at Q25, called clones with MiXCR and kept productive beta chains. CDR3 protein duplicates are merged, each entry listing the most common genes and DNA. This sample holds under 500,000 distinct CDR3 sequences; about a fifth were observed only once. The ten most abundant clones make up 7.8% of the sample. The material was peripheral blood mononuclear cells (PBMCs), obtained when the disease was refractory, from a patient treated with antithyroid drugs. These receptors were collected from a female donor with Graves disease.

This clonotype was counted only a few times. The chain combines TRBV6-2 or TRBV6-3 with TRBJ1-2; TRBD1 matches at 7 bases. Germline CDR1 MNHEY, CDR2 SVGEGT. Trimming cost V 2 bases and J 8 bases; bases outside gene matches: 8. This CDR3 region has 14 residues. The CDR3 is CASSYLTGAGGYTF. The CDR3 DNA is TGTGCCAGCAGTTACCTTACAGGGGCAGGAGGCTACACCTTC.

Only a few counts were recorded for this clonotype. V gene TRBV28 combines with J gene TRBJ2-3; 7 bases agree with TRBD2. The length of the CDR3 is 18 residues. V was clipped by 5 bases and J by 6 bases; unmatched bases: 20. The germline V gene encodes CDR1 MDHEN and CDR2 SYDVKM. For the CDR3, the DNA is TGTGCCAGCAGTCCTATGGTCGGGGCGGGAGATTCCGCCGATACGCAGTATTTT. Amino acid sequence: CASSPMVGAGDSADTQYF. The full variable domain, rest sourced from reference TRBV28 and TRBJ2-3, is DVKVTQSSRYLVKRTGEKVFLECVQDMDHENMFWYRQDPGLGLRLIYFSYDVKMKEKGDIPEGYSVSREKKERFSLILESASTNQTSMYLCASSPMVGAGDSADTQYFGPGTRLTVL.

The chain is built from TRBV24-1 and TRBJ2-5; 11 bases map to TRBD1. The length of the CDR3 is 16 residues. With V trimmed by 8 bases and J by 5 bases, 12 bases remained unmatched. Germline V gene sequence: CDR1 KGHDR, CDR2 SFDVKD. CDR3 nucleotides: TGTGCCACCACCGTCGGGACAGGGGGGTTATTGGAGACCCAGTACTTC. Residues: CATTVGTGGLLETQYF.

The V and J genes are TRBV10-3 and TRBJ1-2; TRBD1 matches at 9 bases. This CDR3 comprises 13 residues. V dropped 10 bases and J dropped 5; count of bases not matched to a gene: 8. The germline CDR1 and CDR2 sequences are ENHRY and SYGVKD. CDR3 coding DNA: TGTGCCACCAGCCGGACAGGGGATTATGGCTACACCTTC. It yields the protein CATSRTGDYGYTF.

This clonotype was counted many times. The chain carries TRBV28 and TRBJ2-7; the D gene is possibly TRBD1 (5 bases). Germline V lookup: CDR1 MDHEN, CDR2 SYDVKM. The CDR3 spans 14 residues. The germline V and J ends were trimmed by 4 bases and 2 bases, with 12 bases remaining between them. The CDR3 DNA reads TGTGCCAGCAGTTACTCTGGGGCAGCCTACGAGCAGTACTTC. Encoded protein: CASSYSGAAYEQYF. Looking up the rest from reference TRBV28 and TRBJ2-7 gives the full variable domain: DVKVTQSSRYLVKRTGEKVFLECVQDMDHENMFWYRQDPGLGLRLIYFSYDVKMKEKGDIPEGYSVSREKKERFSLILESASTNQTSMYLCASSYSGAAYEQYFGPGTRLTVT.